One and the same sample provided the 15 T cell receptor beta chains below, sequenced in a study of tumor and adjacent non-tumor tissue in lung cancer. This sample's RNA came from whole unsorted tissue. The normal lung tissue was taken more than 3 cm from the tumor edge. TCRbeta libraries were built with three rounds of nested PCR, modified from ARM-PCR. TCRdb passed the multiplex PCR reads through MiXCR, listing each CDR3 protein once. The table has about 76,000 distinct CDR3 sequences, about four fifths seen once. The specimen sequenced was distant non-tumor lung tissue. Receptor source: a man between 60 and 75 years old with non-small cell lung cancer.

About this clonotype itself: A much bigger clone sits one base away, suggesting this may be a read error. The chain has TRBV20-1 and TRBJ1-2; D gene uncertain. The length of the CDR3 is 15 residues. Germline V gene sequence: CDR1 DFQATT, CDR2 SNEGSKA (reference sequence). CDR3 coding DNA: TGCAGTGTCGCTAGAGGACCCACCCCGAACTATGGCTACATCTTC. It is translated as CSVARGPTPNYGYIF.

Comments on this clonotype: A read error is possible here, since a much larger clone lies one base away. The chain carries TRBV28 and TRBJ1-2, with a tentative D call TRBD1 (6 bases). Germline CDR1 MDHEN, CDR2 SYDVKM. The CDR3 has 13 residues. This CDR3 is CTSSIGAGVGYTF. CDR3 in DNA: TGTACCAGCAGTATTGGGGCAGGGGTGGGCTACACCTTC.

This clonotype was picked up a small number of times. The chain uses TRBV7-8 and TRBJ1-1; 8 nucleotides match TRBD1. V gave up 5 bases and J gave up 4 bases; unmatched junction bases: 6. The CDR3 sequence is 14 residues long. CDR1 and CDR2 from the germline V gene are SGHVS and FQNEAQ. CDR3 loop: CASSQGQAFTEAFF. The CDR3 region has the DNA TGTGCCAGCAGCCAGGGACAGGCCTTCACTGAAGCTTTCTTT.

About this clonotype itself: This CDR3 fails to terminate in the conserved phenylalanine or tryptophan, so it likely reflects a read error. The DNA is omitted, as the CDR3 cannot be located on it reliably, and the CDR3 follows TCRdb's listing. This chain connects TRBV11-3 to TRBJ2-3; TRBD1, as called in the table, went unchecked against the DNA. The length of the CDR3 is 13 amino acids, counting both ends. Germline CDR1 reads SGHNT; CDR2 reads YENEEA. This CDR3 is CGSSLQGADTQYL.

Notes on this clonotype: The conserved closing phenylalanine or tryptophan is absent in this CDR3, likely reflecting a read error. This sequence joins TRBV4-2 and TRBJ2-7, with a possible D match to TRBD1 (5 bases). The CDR3 sequence is 15 residues long. Germline-derived CDR1 and CDR2 are LGHNA and YNFKEQ. The CDR3 nucleotides read TGTGCCAGCAGTCAAGGGCAGGGATTGGGATACGAGCAGTACTTA. It is translated as CASSQGQGLGYEQYL.

This clonotype turned up a few times. Since a much larger clone is just one base distant, this may be a read error. This chain uses TRBV11-2 with TRBJ1-6; 8 bases map to TRBD1. The CDR3 runs to 17 residues. Germline CDR1 and CDR2: SGHAT and FQNNGV. The DNA of the CDR3 is TGTACCAGCAGCCAGAAAACGCGGACAGGGCTAGAATCACCCCTCCACTTT. It translates to CTSSQKTRTGLESPLHF. Using reference TRBV11-2 and TRBJ1-6 for the parts outside the CDR3, the full variable domain is EAGVAQSPRYKIIEKRQSVAFWCNPISGHATLYWYQQILGQGPKLLIQFQNNGVVDDSQLPKDRFSAERLKGVDSTLKIQPAKLEDSAVYLCTSSQKTRTGLESPLHFGNGTRLTVT.

This clonotype was seen more than once but under ten times. A read error may be the cause here, since a much bigger clone is one base away. The gene calls are TRBV29-1 and TRBJ1-1; 7 bases are shared with TRBD1. The junction had 8 bases not matched to a gene; V was cut back by 7 bases and J by 3 bases. Germline-derived CDR1 and CDR2 are SQVTM and ANQGSEA. CDR3 length: 13 amino acids. The CDR3 protein is CSGDRAVDTEAFF. CDR3 DNA sequence: TGCAGCGGTGACAGGGCCGTGGACACTGAAGCTTTCTTT.

In regard to this clonotype: Germline and junction disagree at one end, which may indicate a read error. The chain joins TRBV11-2 to TRBJ2-1; tentative D call: TRBD2 (5 bases). The CDR3 contains 13 residues. The germline V gene encodes CDR1 SGHAT and CDR2 FQNNGV. CDR3 residues: CASSLELSGEQFF. The CDR3 DNA is TGTGCCAGCAGCTTAGAGCTGAGCGGCGAGCAGTTCTTT. Combining the CDR3 with reference TRBV11-2 and TRBJ2-1 gives the whole variable domain EAGVAQSPRYKIIEKRQSVAFWCNPISGHATLYWYQQILGQGPKLLIQFQNNGVVDDSQLPKDRFSAERLKGVDSTLKIQPAKLEDSAVYLCASSLELSGEQFFGPGTRLTVL.

Worth noting for this clonotype: The junction shows a germline mismatch at one end, possibly a read error. The chain links TRBV5-4 to TRBJ2-1; D is possibly TRBD2 (6 bases). The CDR3 is 15 residues long. CDR1 and CDR2 (germline): SGHNT, YYREEE (reference sequence). In DNA, the CDR3 is TGTGCCAGCAGCTTGGGGGGTAGAGGCGGGAATGATCAGCTCTTC. This codes for CASSLGGRGGNDQLF.

In its sample, this clonotype was seen once. One junction end does not reproduce the germline sequence, and a read error may be involved. This chain uses TRBV10-2 with TRBJ2-1; a possible D gene is TRBD1 (6 bases). The V gene's germline CDR1 is WSHSY and CDR2 SAAADI. This CDR3 has 14 amino acids. In DNA, the CDR3 is TGCGTCACCTATGGGGGCGGTCCCTACAATGGGCAGTCCTTC. The encoded protein is CVTYGGGPYNGQSF.

With regard to this clonotype: One junction end does not reproduce the germline sequence, and a read error may be involved. The gene calls are TRBV5-4 and TRBJ2-6; D perhaps matches TRBD1 (5 bases). Germline-derived CDR1 and CDR2 are SGHNT and YYREEE (reference sequence). The CDR3 covers 14 residues. For the CDR3, the DNA is TGTGCCAGCAGCGACAGAAGCTGGGGCCAACGTCCTGACTTC. Protein sequence: CASSDRSWGQRPDF.

Comments on this clonotype: One end of the junction does not line up with germline, which may come from a read error. This rearrangement joins TRBV11-3 to TRBJ1-1; D is undetermined. Germline V gene lookup returns CDR1 SGHNT and CDR2 YENEEA. The CDR3 runs to 15 residues. CDR3 in DNA: TGTGCCAGCGTCTTCGCAGACACGGTCGGCACAGAAGCTATCTTT. Translated: CASVFADTVGTEAIF.

The chain recombines TRBV7-9 with TRBJ1-2; no firm D call. V lost 5 bases and J 1 base, leaving 11 bases between the germline ends. The germline V gene encodes CDR1 SEHNR and CDR2 FQNEAQ (reference sequence). The CDR3 consists of 14 residues. CDR3 in amino acids: CASSGVASNYGYTF. In DNA, the CDR3 is TGTGCCAGCAGCGGGGTAGCCAGTAACTATGGCTACACCTTC. The full variable domain, with the rest looked up from reference TRBV7-9 and TRBJ1-2, is DTGVSQNPRHKITKRGQNVTFRCDPISEHNRLYWYRQTLGQGPEFLTYFQNEAQLEKSRLLSDRFSAERPKGSFSTLEIQRTEQGDSAMYLCASSGVASNYGYTFGSGTRLTVV.

A remark on this clonotype: The junction does not match germline at one end; this may be a read error. The chain uses TRBV29-1 and TRBJ1-2, with 8 bases aligning to TRBD1. CDR3 length: 11 residues. Germline V gene sequence: CDR1 SQVTM, CDR2 ANQGSEA. CDR3 sequence: CCVGQGGDYTF. The CDR3 DNA reads as TGCTGCGTCGGACAGGGCGGGGACTACACCTTC.

Regarding this clonotype: The conserved closing phenylalanine or tryptophan is absent in this CDR3, likely reflecting a read error. It is unclear where the CDR3 begins or ends on the DNA, so no DNA is shown, and the CDR3 is as TCRdb lists it. The chain recombines TRBV20-1 with TRBJ2-3; no DNA check was done on the table's D call, TRBD2. 10 amino acids form the CDR3, both terminal residues included. Germline CDR1 is DFQATT and CDR2 is SNEGSKA (reference sequence). CDR3 protein: CSARAGGPGL.